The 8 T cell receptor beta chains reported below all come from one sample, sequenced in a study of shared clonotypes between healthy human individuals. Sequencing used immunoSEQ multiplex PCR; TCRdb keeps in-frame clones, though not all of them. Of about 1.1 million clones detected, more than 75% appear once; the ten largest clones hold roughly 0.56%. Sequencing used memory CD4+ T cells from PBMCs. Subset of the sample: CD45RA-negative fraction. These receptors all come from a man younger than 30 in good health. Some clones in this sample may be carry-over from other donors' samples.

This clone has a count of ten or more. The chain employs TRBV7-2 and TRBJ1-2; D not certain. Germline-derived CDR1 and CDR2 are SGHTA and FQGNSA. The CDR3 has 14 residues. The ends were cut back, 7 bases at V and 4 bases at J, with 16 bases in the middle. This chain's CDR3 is CASIAVAAGYGYTF. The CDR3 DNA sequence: TGTGCCAGCATAGCTGTGGCGGCTGGCTATGGCTACACCTTC.

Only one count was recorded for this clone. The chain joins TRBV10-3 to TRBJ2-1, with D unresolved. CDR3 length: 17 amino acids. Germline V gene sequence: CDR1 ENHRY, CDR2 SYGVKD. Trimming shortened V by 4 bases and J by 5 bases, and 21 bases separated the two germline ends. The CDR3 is CAISVPQGPETHNEQFF. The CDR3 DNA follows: TGTGCCATCAGTGTCCCCCAAGGTCCGGAGACACACAATGAGCAGTTCTTC.

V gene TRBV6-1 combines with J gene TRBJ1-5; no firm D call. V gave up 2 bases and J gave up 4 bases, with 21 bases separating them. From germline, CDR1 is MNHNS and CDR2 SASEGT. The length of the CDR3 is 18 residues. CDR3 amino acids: CASSEFGGRPTNNQPQHF. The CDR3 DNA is TGTGCCAGCAGTGAATTTGGAGGCCGCCCCACTAATAATCAGCCCCAGCATTTT.

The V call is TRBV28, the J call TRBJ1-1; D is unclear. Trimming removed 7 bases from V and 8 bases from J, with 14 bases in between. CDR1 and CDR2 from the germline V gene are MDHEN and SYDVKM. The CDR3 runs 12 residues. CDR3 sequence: CASTSLRVEAFF. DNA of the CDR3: TGTGCCAGCACCTCCCTCCGGGTCGAAGCTTTCTTT.

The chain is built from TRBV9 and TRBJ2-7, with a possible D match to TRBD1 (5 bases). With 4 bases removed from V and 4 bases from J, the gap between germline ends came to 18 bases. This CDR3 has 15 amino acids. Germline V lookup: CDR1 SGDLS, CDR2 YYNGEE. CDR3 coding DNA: TGTGCCAGCAGCCAAACTGGGGCGGCGACGTACGAGCAGTACTTC. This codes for CASSQTGAATYEQYF.

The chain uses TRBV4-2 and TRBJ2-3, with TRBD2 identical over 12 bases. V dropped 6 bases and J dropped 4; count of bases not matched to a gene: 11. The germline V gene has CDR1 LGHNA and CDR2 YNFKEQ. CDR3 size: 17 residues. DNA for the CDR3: TGTGCCAGCAGGCGAACCCCGACTAGCGGGAGTCCAGATACGCAGTATTTT. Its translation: CASRRTPTSGSPDTQYF.

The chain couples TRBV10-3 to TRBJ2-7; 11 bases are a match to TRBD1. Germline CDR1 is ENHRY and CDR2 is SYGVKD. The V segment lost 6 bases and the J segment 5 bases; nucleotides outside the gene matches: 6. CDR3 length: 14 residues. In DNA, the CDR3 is TGTGCCATCAGAAGGGACAGGGGGATGGACGAGCAGTACTTC. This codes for CAIRRDRGMDEQYF.

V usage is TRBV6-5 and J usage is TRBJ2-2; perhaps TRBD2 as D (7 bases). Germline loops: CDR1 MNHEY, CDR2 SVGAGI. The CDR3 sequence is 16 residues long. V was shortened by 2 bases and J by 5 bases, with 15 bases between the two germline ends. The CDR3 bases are TGTGCCAGCAGTTACGAGGGGGGAGGGGGAACCGGGGAGCTGTTTTTT. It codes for CASSYEGGGGTGELFF.